This record looks at one T cell receptor (beta chain) sequence and its context. Its specificity is unknown. TRB amplification used 250 ng of peripheral blood genomic DNA. These data belong to a study of T cell clusters in autoimmune cytopenias. The germline V gene encodes CDR1 SGHRS and CDR2 YFSETQ. The CDR3 runs to 12 residues. Study outcomes and limitations: A dominant lymphoma-associated repertoire apparently masked the cluster-lack signature in secondary cytopenia versus chronic lymphocytic leukemia.

TRB rearrangements were amplified by touch-down multiplex PCR with mixed TRB-A/B primers. TCRdb reprocessed the multiplex PCR reads and stores each CDR3 protein as one record, lacking DNA. The sample yields roughly 10,000 distinct CDR3 sequences, of which the top ten take up about 4.4%. These data were also reused for a study on T cell repertoires in aging, cancer and after chemotherapy. That publication notes: Clear clonal overlap appeared across healthy donor samples taken over several months to years. Age-matched healthy donors had significantly more diverse, less clonal blood TCR repertoires than untreated cancer patients. Rebound thymic output was suggested by rising median generation probability during chemotherapy in each cancer cohort.

The V and J genes are TRBV5-1 and TRBJ1-2. The sequenced sample was peripheral blood. The TCR originated in a human donor in good health. Here the CDR3 reads CASSFGDRGYTF.